The rows below give T cell receptor beta chains drawn from one sample of a study of Graves' ophthalmopathy and Graves' hyperthyroidism. Via MiXCR, TCRdb re-called the multiplex PCR reads, giving one row per CDR3 protein. The sample includes hundreds of thousands of distinct CDR3 sequences, about a fifth seen only once; the top ten take 7.1%. Material for sequencing was peripheral blood. The source is a woman between 18 and 30 years old with stable Graves' hyperthyroidism. Some clones in this sample may be carry-over from other donors' samples. Both conserved end residues are trimmed from each CDR3. The D gene is left open where the match is weak. Rows give clone size only sometimes, using once, few, many, or a class for an expanded clone.

cdr3_aa	j_call	d_call	clone_size	v_call
SARWPEAF	TRBJ1-1	-	many	TRBV20-1
SARVPGGNTEAF	TRBJ1-1	-	many	TRBV20-1
ASSIRTGNTEAF	TRBJ1-1	-	many	TRBV6-1
ASSPVAGNSPLH	TRBJ1-6	-	-	TRBV6-1
SASQWGDAHSPLH	TRBJ1-6	-	few	TRBV20-1
ASSPRFPGQAYEQY	TRBJ2-7	TRBD1	-	TRBV11-2
ASSYSTEETQY	TRBJ2-5	-	many	TRBV6-5
ASRKNRDSGFNTQY	TRBJ2-3	TRBD1	few	TRBV6-1
ASSTPRNSYEQY	TRBJ2-7	-	many	TRBV6-2/TRBV6-3
SASSGITGSTEAF	TRBJ1-1	-	few	TRBV20-1
ASGTGGVYGYT	TRBJ1-2	TRBD1	-	TRBV12-3/TRBV12-4
ASSPTTLRHNSPLH	TRBJ1-6	-	many	TRBV27
ASSASVGSYVEAF	TRBJ1-1	-	many	TRBV12-3/TRBV12-4
ASSPTDGEPQH	TRBJ1-5	-	-	TRBV18
ASSYDGRRSYEQY	TRBJ2-7	-	many	TRBV6-5
SVELDGYEQY	TRBJ2-7	-	many	TRBV29-1